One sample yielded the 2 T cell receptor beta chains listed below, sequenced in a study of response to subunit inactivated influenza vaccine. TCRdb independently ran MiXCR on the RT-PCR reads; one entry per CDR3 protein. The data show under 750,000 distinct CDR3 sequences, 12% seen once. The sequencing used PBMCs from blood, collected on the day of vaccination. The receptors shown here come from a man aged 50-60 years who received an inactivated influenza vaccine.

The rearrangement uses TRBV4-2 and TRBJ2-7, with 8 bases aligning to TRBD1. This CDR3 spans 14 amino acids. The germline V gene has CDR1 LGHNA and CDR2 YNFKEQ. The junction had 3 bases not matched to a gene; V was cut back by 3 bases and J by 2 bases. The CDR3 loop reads CASSHGTGPYEQYF. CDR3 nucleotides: TGTGCCAGCAGCCATGGGACAGGACCCTACGAGCAGTACTTC.

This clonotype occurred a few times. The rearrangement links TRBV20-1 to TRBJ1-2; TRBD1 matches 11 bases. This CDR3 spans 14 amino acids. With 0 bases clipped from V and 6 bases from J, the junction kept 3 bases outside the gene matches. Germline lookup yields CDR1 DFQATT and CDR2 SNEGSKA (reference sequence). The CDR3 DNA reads TGCAGTGCTAGAGATACGGGACAGGGGGATGGCTACACCTTC. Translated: CSARDTGQGDGYTF.